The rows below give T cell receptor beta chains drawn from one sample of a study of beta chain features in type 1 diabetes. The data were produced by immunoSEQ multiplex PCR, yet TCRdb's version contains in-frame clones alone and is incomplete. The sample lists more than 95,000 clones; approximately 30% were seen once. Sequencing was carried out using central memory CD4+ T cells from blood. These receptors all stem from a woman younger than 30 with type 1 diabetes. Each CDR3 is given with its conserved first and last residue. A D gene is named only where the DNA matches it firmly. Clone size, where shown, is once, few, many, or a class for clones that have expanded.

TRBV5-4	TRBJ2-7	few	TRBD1	TGTGCCAGCAGCCGACAGGGGGCAGACGAGCAGTACTTC	CASSRQGADEQYF
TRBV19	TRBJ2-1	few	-	TGTGCCAGTACCGTGTTTGGGGGAGGCCATGAGCAGTTCTTC	CASTVFGGGHEQFF
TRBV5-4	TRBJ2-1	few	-	TGTGCCAGCAGCTTGGTGACAGGCGGTGAGCAGTTCTTC	CASSLVTGGEQFF
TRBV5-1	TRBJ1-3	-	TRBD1	TGCGCCAGCAGCTCGACAGGGAGCACCATATATTTT	CASSSTGSTIYF
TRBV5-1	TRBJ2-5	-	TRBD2	TGCGCCAGCAGCTTGATAGGACGGGCTAGCGGGCAAGAGACCCAGTACTTC	CASSLIGRASGQETQYF
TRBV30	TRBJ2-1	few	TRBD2	TGTGCCCGGTCCGGGACTAGCTCTTACAATGAGCAGTTCTTC	CARSGTSSYNEQFF
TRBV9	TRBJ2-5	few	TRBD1	TGTGCCAGCAGCCCCTACGGACAGGGACGAGAAGAGACCCAGTACTTC	CASSPYGQGREETQYF
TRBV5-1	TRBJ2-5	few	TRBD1	TGCGCCAGCAGCTTTACCGGGACAGGGAAAGAGACCCAGTACTTC	CASSFTGTGKETQYF
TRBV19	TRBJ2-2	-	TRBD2	TGTGCCAGTAGTAGCGGGAGGGCCGGGGAGCTGTTTTTT	CASSSGRAGELFF
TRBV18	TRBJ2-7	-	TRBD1	TGTGCCAGCTCAGCAGCCTCCGGGACAGGGGCCTACGAGCAGTACTTC	CASSAASGTGAYEQYF
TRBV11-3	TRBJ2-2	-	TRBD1	TGTGCCAGCAGCTTAGGTGGGACAGGGACCGGGGAGCTGTTTTTT	CASSLGGTGTGELFF
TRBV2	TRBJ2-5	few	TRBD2	TGTGCCAGCAGTGAAATAGCGGGAGGTTTTGAGACCCAGTACTTC	CASSEIAGGFETQYF
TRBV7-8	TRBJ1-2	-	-	TGTGCCAGCAGCTTAGGACGGGGTCGCGGCTACACCTTC	CASSLGRGRGYTF
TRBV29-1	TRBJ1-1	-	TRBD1	TGCAGCGCCCGACAGGGGGCGGGTACTGAAGCTTTCTTT	CSARQGAGTEAFF
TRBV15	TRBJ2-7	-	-	TGTGCCACCAGCAGAGTTCGGGGTACGGGGAGAAGCTCCTACGAGCAGTACTTC	CATSRVRGTGRSSYEQYF
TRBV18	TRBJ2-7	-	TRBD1	TGTGCCAGCTCACGGACAGGGGTCCTCGAGCAGTACTTC	CASSRTGVLEQYF
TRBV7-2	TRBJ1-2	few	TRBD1	TGTGCCAGCAGCCGGGGACAGGCATTCTATGGCTACACCTTC	CASSRGQAFYGYTF
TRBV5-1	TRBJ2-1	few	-	TGCGCCAGCAGCTTGGGCCCAGGAGGGGATGAGCAGTTCTTC	CASSLGPGGDEQFF
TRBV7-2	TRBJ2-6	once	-	TGTGCCAGCAGCTCAGCAGGGTCGGGGGGCGCCTCTGGGGCCAACGTCCTGACTTTC	CASSSAGSGGASGANVLTF
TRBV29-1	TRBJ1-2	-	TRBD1	TGCAGCGTAGAGGACAGGGGAGCATATGGCTACACCTTC	CSVEDRGAYGYTF
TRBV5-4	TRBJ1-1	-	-	TGTGCCAGCAGCTTGAGAGGGGGTGAGGGTGAAGCTTTCTTT	CASSLRGGEGEAFF
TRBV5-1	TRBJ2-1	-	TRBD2	TGCGCCAGCAGCTTGGTACCCTTGACTAGCGGGAGAGGGGATTACAATGAGCAGTTCTTC	CASSLVPLTSGRGDYNEQFF